This T cell receptor beta chain was sequenced in a study of shared clonotypes between healthy human individuals. This CDR3 has 11 residues. V lost 5 bases and J 3 bases, leaving 8 bases between the germline ends. Germline V gene data show CDR1 as DFQATT and CDR2 as SNEGSKA (reference sequence). Measured with immunoSEQ multiplex PCR; TCRdb has only the in-frame clones, and not every one. Among about 2.4 million clones listed, roughly nine tenths were seen once. Points on this clone: Other DNA sequences in this specimen translate into the identical CDR3.

Those who donated were healthy HIV-negative adults, with no recent acute infections or vaccinations reported. The chain couples TRBV20-1 to TRBJ2-7; tentatively, D is TRBD1 (5 bases). The sequenced material came from naive CD4+ T cells sorted from blood. As for subset: CD45RA+ positively selected. The receptor's source is a man aged 18 to 30 in good health. CDR3 residues: CSAQQGYEQYF. The CDR3 nucleotides are TGCAGTGCTCAGCAGGGCTACGAGCAGTACTTC.